The 24 T cell receptor beta chains below come from one sample, sequenced in a study of blood T cell repertoires in COVID-19. Sequencing used immunoSEQ multiplex PCR; TCRdb keeps in-frame clones, though not all of them. The table records some 180,000 clones, about four fifths of them present only once. Sequenced: peripheral blood. The receptors here all came from a human donor in a cohort sampled during active COVID-19.

J is TRBJ1-1 and V is TRBV6-6, with TRBD1 matching 8 bases. Germline loops: CDR1 MNHNY, CDR2 SVGAGI (reference sequence). The length of the CDR3 is 16 residues. The V and J ends lost 0 bases and 5 bases, in that order; junction bases with no gene match: 8. The CDR3 DNA reads TGTGCCAGCAGTTACTCGATAGGGACAGGATATACTGAAGCTTTCTTT. As protein: CASSYSIGTGYTEAFF.

V and J are TRBV4-1 and TRBJ1-3, with D hard to call. Germline V lookup: CDR1 MGHRA, CDR2 YSYEKL. CDR3 length equals 17 residues. Trimming left V 1 base short and J 1 base short, with 14 bases between. The CDR3 nucleotides read TGCGCCAGCAGCCAAGGCGCGGGTCGCGTTTCTGGAAACACCATATATTTT. Translating gives CASSQGAGRVSGNTIYF.

The gene calls are TRBV20-1 and TRBJ2-3; D possibly corresponds to TRBD2 (6 bases). Per germline, CDR1 DFQATT and CDR2 SNEGSKA (reference sequence). The CDR3 extends over 17 amino acids. V was cut by 3 bases and J by 4 bases, with 23 bases left in between. CDR3 amino acids: CSASNFPGLAPADTQYF. The CDR3 nucleotides read TGCAGTGCTAGTAATTTTCCTGGGCTAGCGCCTGCAGATACGCAGTATTTT.

The chain links TRBV9 to TRBJ2-3, with a possible D match to TRBD1 (6 bases). The CDR3 has 15 residues. The V end was cut by 0 bases, the J end by 1 base, with 9 bases between. CDR1 is SGDLS, CDR2 YYNGEE, per germline. The DNA for the CDR3 is TGTGCCAGCAGCGTAGAGGGGGTCGGCACAGATACGCAGTATTTT. Amino acid sequence: CASSVEGVGTDTQYF.

The V call is TRBV29-1, the J call TRBJ1-3; 7 bases are shared with TRBD1. This CDR3 comprises 14 residues. V shed 7 bases, J shed 1 base, and the junction held 7 bases outside the gene matches. Germline V CDR1 and CDR2: SQVTM, ANQGSEA. For the CDR3, the DNA is TGCAGCGGCCGACAGGGTAATTCTGGAAACACCATATATTTT. Translated, it gives CSGRQGNSGNTIYF.

The rearrangement links TRBV5-6 to TRBJ2-6, with D possibly being TRBD1 (6 bases). CDR1 and CDR2 (germline): SGHDT, YYEEEE. V was shortened by 6 bases and J by 0 bases, with 19 bases between the two germline ends. This CDR3 has 18 amino acids. The CDR3 protein is CASTQTTTGLSGANVLTF. The CDR3 nucleotides are TGTGCCAGCACCCAGACTACAACAGGGCTCTCTGGGGCCAACGTCCTGACTTTC. Using reference TRBV5-6 and TRBJ2-6 for the parts outside the CDR3, the full variable domain is DAGVTQSPTHLIKTRGQQVTLRCSPKSGHDTVSWYQQALGQGPQFIFQYYEEEERQRGNFPDRFSGHQFPNYSSELNVNALLLGDSALYLCASTQTTTGLSGANVLTFGAGSRLTVL.

V gene TRBV7-9 combines with J gene TRBJ2-1; D not certain. From germline, CDR1 is SEHNR and CDR2 FQNEAQ (reference sequence). The CDR3 is made up of 17 amino acids. V was trimmed by 1 base and J by 0 bases, leaving 13 bases between them. As DNA, the CDR3 is TGTGCCAGCAGCTTAGTAAGACTCACGAGCTCCTACAATGAGCAGTTCTTC. This codes for CASSLVRLTSSYNEQFF. Drawing the rest from reference TRBV7-9 and TRBJ2-1, the complete variable domain is DTGVSQNPRHKITKRGQNVTFRCDPISEHNRLYWYRQTLGQGPEFLTYFQNEAQLEKSRLLSDRFSAERPKGSFSTLEIQRTEQGDSAMYLCASSLVRLTSSYNEQFFGPGTRLTVL.

The J gene is TRBJ2-7, the V gene TRBV29-1; 10 bases agree with TRBD1. V lost 0 bases, J lost 1 base, and 3 bases stayed unmatched. Germline CDR1 reads SQVTM; CDR2 reads ANQGSEA. CDR3 length equals 15 residues. The CDR3 region is CSVEDKGQGSYEQYF. The CDR3 nucleotides are TGCAGCGTTGAAGATAAGGGACAGGGGTCCTACGAGCAGTACTTC.

The chain couples TRBV3-1 (or the pseudogene TRBV3-2) to TRBJ1-5; 8 nucleotides align to TRBD1. Germline values: CDR1 LGHDT, CDR2 YNNKEL (reference sequence). V shed 0 bases and J 2 bases; nucleotides not matched to a gene: 3. The CDR3 runs to 16 residues. The CDR3 protein is CASSQDSTGGNQPQHF. The CDR3 DNA is TGTGCCAGCAGCCAAGATTCGACAGGGGGCAATCAGCCCCAGCATTTT.

CDR3 coding DNA: TGTGCCAGCAGCGCCCAACAGGGCAGCGGCTACACCTTC. Residues: CASSAQQGSGYTF. The rearrangement joins TRBV9 to TRBJ1-2; D is perhaps TRBD1 (6 bases). This CDR3 has 13 residues. CDR1 is SGDLS and CDR2 is YYNGEE in the germline V gene. V lost 3 bases and J lost 8, with 14 bases in between.

The chain recombines TRBV7-9 with TRBJ1-2, with D unclear. CDR3 length: 15 residues. Trimming removed 4 bases at V and 8 bases at J, with 20 bases between. Germline V gene lookup returns CDR1 SEHNR and CDR2 FQNEAQ (reference sequence). CDR3 DNA sequence: TGTGCCAGCAGCTCCCCCACGGGAGGGTTAGTGGGCTACACCTTC. Translating it yields CASSSPTGGLVGYTF.

The chain employs TRBV7-3 and TRBJ2-7, with a tentative D call TRBD1 (6 bases). The CDR3 has 13 amino acids. Trimming removed 4 bases at V and 1 base at J, with 8 bases between. Germline CDR1 SGHTA, CDR2 FQGTGA. The CDR3 DNA sequence: TGTGCCAGCAGCTCCGGACAGTCCTACGAGCAGTACTTC. As protein: CASSSGQSYEQYF.

This chain links TRBV30 with TRBJ2-5, with 8 bases identical to TRBD2. Germline trimming cut 3 bases from V and 2 bases from J; bases unmatched to any gene: 8. The length of the CDR3 is 15 residues. The V gene's germline CDR1 is GTSNPN and CDR2 SVGIG (reference sequence). The CDR3 DNA reads TGTGCCTGGAGCTGGGCGGGGGGACCTCAAGAGACCCAGTACTTC. Encoded protein: CAWSWAGGPQETQYF.

This clone occurred a few times. The chain recombines TRBV6-5 with TRBJ2-7; D perhaps matches TRBD1 (5 bases). The V and J ends lost 6 bases and 3 bases respectively, with 18 bases between them. Germline V gene lookup returns CDR1 MNHEY and CDR2 SVGAGI. The CDR3 has 15 residues. The DNA of the CDR3 is TGTGCCAGCAGCCCATCAGGGCGGCTTAACTACGAGCAGTACTTC. Its protein is CASSPSGRLNYEQYF.

This chain links TRBV15 with TRBJ2-1, with 10 bases fitting TRBD1. In germline, CDR1 is LNHNV, CDR2 YYDKDF (reference sequence). Trimming at V came to 8 bases and at J to 4 bases, leaving 8 bases not matched to a gene. This CDR3 contains 15 residues. This CDR3 is CATSGTGDTYNEQFF. CDR3 DNA: TGTGCCACCTCAGGGACAGGGGACACATACAATGAGCAGTTCTTC.

A remark on this clone: Other DNA sequences in the same sample also yield this CDR3. The gene calls are TRBV6-5 and TRBJ1-2; 7 bases map to TRBD1. The CDR3 spans 13 residues. V shed 6 bases, J shed 3 bases, and the junction held 4 bases outside the gene matches. Germline lookup yields CDR1 MNHEY and CDR2 SVGAGI. The CDR3 spells CASSPDRDYGYTF. The DNA of the CDR3 is TGTGCCAGCAGCCCCGACAGGGACTATGGCTACACCTTC.

In its sample, this clone was seen a few times. The chain employs TRBV4-2 and TRBJ1-2; D perhaps matches TRBD1 (5 bases). The length of the CDR3 is 16 residues. Per germline, CDR1 LGHNA and CDR2 YNFKEQ. V gave up 0 bases and J gave up 0 bases, with 11 bases separating them. The CDR3 sequence: CASSQDWGETNYGYTF. The CDR3 DNA follows: TGTGCCAGCAGCCAAGACTGGGGCGAGACTAACTATGGCTACACCTTC.

This clone has just a few counts. This rearrangement joins TRBV11-1 to TRBJ2-7, with TRBD1 as a possible D gene (6 bases). The V gene lost 2 bases and the J gene lost 5 bases, with 13 bases spanning the gap. The length of the CDR3 is 14 residues. The V gene's germline CDR1 is SGHAT and CDR2 FQDESV (reference sequence). The CDR3 DNA reads as TGTGCCAGCAGCTTAACGGCAGGGGTGCACGAGCAGTACTTC. Protein: CASSLTAGVHEQYF.

The chain's CDR3 is CASSPGSGGAGAETQYF. The CDR3 coding sequence is TGCGCCAGCAGCCCAGGGAGCGGGGGGGCAGGAGCTGAGACCCAGTACTTC. This sequence joins TRBV5-1 and TRBJ2-5; TRBD2 agrees at 10 bases. V lost 4 bases and J lost 5; bases outside the gene matches: 14. This CDR3 has 17 residues. Germline CDR1 SGHRS, CDR2 YFSETQ.

The chain couples TRBV6-6 to TRBJ2-5; possibly TRBD2 for D (6 bases). Trimming cost V 5 bases and J 2 bases, with 12 bases left between them. CDR3 size: 14 residues. CDR1 is MNHNY, CDR2 SVGAGI, per germline (reference sequence). CDR3 nucleotide sequence: TGTGCCAGCAGTCCGCTCGGGGGACAAGAGACCCAGTACTTC. Its translation is CASSPLGGQETQYF.

The chain uses TRBV11-3 and TRBJ1-1; D call uncertain. Per the germline V gene, CDR1 is SGHNT and CDR2 is YENEEA. This CDR3 spans 13 amino acids. Trimming cost V 6 bases and J 4 bases, with 12 bases left between them. The CDR3 sequence is CASSTGEATEAFF. The CDR3 nucleotides are TGTGCCAGCAGTACCGGGGAGGCCACTGAAGCTTTCTTT.

V gene TRBV5-6 combines with J gene TRBJ1-4; D is unclear. V lost 4 bases, J lost 3 bases, and 13 bases lay in between. The CDR3 contains 15 residues. Germline-derived CDR1 and CDR2 are SGHDT and YYEEEE. CDR3 protein: CASSLGGSPNEKLFF. The CDR3 region has the DNA TGTGCCAGCAGCCTGGGAGGATCCCCTAATGAAAAACTGTTTTTT.

The chain has TRBV12-3 or TRBV12-4 and TRBJ2-3, with 12 bases identical to TRBD1. The V and J ends lost 8 bases and 4 bases, in that order; junction bases with no gene match: 1. This CDR3 has 13 amino acids. This CDR3 reads CASWDRGPDTQYF. For the CDR3, the DNA is TGTGCCAGCTGGGACAGGGGGCCAGATACGCAGTATTTT.

J is TRBJ1-2 and V is TRBV10-2, with no clear D. Trimming took off 0 bases at V and 4 bases at J, with 6 bases between the two ends. Germline values: CDR1 WSHSY, CDR2 SAAADI. CDR3 length: 13 amino acids. CDR3 nucleotide sequence: TGCGCCAGCAGTGAGTCATCAGGCTATGGCTACACCTTC. Protein: CASSESSGYGYTF.